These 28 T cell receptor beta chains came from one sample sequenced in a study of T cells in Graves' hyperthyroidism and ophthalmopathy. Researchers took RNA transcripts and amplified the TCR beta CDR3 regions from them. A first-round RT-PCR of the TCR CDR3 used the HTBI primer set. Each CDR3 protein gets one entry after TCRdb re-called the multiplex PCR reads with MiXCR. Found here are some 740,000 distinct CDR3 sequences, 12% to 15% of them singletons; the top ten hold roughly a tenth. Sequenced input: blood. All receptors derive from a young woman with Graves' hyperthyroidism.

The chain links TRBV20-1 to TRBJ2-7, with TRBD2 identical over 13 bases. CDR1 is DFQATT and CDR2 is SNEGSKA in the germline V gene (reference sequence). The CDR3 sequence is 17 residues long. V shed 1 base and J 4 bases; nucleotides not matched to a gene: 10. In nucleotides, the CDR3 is TGCAGTGCTAGAGGGGGACTAGCGGGAATTAAACAATACGAGCAGTACTTC. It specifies CSARGGLAGIKQYEQYF.

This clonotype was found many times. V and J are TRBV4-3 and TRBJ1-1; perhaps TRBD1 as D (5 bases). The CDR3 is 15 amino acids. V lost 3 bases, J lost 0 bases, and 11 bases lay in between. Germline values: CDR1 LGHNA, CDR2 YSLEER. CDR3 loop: CASSQGVLVNTEAFF. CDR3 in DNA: TGCGCCAGCAGCCAGGGGGTATTGGTGAACACTGAAGCTTTCTTT.

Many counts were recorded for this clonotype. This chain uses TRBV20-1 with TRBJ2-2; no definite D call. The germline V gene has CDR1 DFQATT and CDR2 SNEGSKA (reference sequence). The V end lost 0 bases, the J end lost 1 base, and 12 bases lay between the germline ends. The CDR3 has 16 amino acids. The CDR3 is CSARDLRQLNTGELFF. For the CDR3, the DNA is TGCAGTGCTAGAGATCTGCGCCAGCTGAACACCGGGGAGCTGTTTTTT.

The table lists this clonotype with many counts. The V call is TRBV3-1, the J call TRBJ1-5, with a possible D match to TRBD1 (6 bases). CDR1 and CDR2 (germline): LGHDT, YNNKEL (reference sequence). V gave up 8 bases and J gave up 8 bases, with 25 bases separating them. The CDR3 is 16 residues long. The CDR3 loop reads CASPSARGASEKPQHF. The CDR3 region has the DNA TGTGCCAGCCCGAGTGCCCGGGGGGCCTCAGAGAAGCCCCAGCATTTT.

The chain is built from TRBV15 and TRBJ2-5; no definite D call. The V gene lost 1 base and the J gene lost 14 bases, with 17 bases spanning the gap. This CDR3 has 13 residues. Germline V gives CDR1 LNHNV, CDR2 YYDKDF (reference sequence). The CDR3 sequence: CATSRGTSGAEYF. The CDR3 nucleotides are TGTGCCACCAGCAGAGGAACTTCAGGAGCTGAATACTTC.

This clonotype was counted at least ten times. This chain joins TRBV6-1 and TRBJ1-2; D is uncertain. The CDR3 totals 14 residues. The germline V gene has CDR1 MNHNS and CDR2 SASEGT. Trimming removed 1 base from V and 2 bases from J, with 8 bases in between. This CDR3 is CASSEVGTNYGYTF. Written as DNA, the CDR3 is TGTGCCAGCAGTGAAGTGGGAACGAACTATGGCTACACCTTC.

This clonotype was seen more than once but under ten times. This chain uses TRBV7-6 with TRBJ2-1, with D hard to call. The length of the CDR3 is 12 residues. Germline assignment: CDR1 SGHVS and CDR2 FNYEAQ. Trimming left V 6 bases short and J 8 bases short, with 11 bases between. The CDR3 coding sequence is TGTGCCAGCAGTGCTACTAAGGATGAGCAGTTCTTC. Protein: CASSATKDEQFF.

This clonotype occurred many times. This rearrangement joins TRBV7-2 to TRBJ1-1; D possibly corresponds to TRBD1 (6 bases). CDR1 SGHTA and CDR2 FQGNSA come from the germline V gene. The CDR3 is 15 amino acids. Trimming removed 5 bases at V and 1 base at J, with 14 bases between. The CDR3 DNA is TGTGCCAGCAGCAACCCGACAGGCGCGAACACTGAAGCTTTCTTT. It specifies CASSNPTGANTEAFF.

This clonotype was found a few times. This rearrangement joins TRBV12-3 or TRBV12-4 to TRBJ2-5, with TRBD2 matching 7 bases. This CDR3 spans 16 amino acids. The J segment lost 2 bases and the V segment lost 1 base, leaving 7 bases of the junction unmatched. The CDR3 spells CASSLEVTSDQETQYF. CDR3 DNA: TGTGCCAGCAGTTTAGAAGTAACTAGCGATCAAGAGACCCAGTACTTC.

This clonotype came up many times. CDR3 in DNA: TGTGCCAGCAGCTTAGCTCGGCTAGGGCGGGAGAACATTCAGTACTTC. Amino acids: CASSLARLGRENIQYF. V gene TRBV7-8 combines with J gene TRBJ2-4; 7 bases agree with TRBD2. Trimming at V came to 0 bases and at J to 7 bases, leaving 9 bases not matched to a gene. CDR1 is SGHVS, CDR2 FQNEAQ, per germline. The CDR3 runs 16 residues.

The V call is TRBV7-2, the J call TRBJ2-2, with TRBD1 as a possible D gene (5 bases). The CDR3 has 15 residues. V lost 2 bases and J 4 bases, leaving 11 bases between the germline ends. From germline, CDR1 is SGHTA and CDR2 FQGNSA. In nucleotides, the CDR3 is TGTGCCAGCAGCTTACACCCCAGGGCCACCGGGGAGCTGTTTTTT. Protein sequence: CASSLHPRATGELFF.

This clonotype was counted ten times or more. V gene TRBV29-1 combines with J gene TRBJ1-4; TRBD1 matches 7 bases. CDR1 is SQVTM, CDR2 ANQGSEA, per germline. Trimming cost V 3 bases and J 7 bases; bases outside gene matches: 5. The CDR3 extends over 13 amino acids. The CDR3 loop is CSVETGSGEKLFF. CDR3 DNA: TGCAGCGTTGAGACAGGGAGCGGTGAAAAACTGTTTTTT.

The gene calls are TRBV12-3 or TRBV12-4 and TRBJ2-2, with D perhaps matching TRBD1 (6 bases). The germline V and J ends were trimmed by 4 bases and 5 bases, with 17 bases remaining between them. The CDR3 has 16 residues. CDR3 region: CASSSDSQQGTGELFF. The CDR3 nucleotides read TGTGCCAGCAGTTCGGACAGCCAACAGGGAACCGGGGAGCTGTTTTTT.

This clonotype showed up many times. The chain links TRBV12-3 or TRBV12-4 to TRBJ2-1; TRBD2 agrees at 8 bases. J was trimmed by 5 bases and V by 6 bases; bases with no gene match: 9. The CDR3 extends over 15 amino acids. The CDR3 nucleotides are TGTGCCAGCAGCCAGAGCGGGAGAAACCACAATGAGCAGTTCTTC. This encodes CASSQSGRNHNEQFF.

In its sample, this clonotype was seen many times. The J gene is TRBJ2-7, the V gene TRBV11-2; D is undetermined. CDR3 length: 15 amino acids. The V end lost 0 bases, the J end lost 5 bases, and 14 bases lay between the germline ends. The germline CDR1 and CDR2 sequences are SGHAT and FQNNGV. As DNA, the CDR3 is TGTGCCAGCAGCTTAGAGCGCCGACATATAGACGAGCAGTACTTC. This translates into CASSLERRHIDEQYF.

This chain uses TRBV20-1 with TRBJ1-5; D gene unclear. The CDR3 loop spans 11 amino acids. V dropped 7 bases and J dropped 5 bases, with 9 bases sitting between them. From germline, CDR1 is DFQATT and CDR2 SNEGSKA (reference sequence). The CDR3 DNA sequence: TGCAGTGTTACAGCCGATCAGCCCCAGCATTTT. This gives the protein CSVTADQPQHF.

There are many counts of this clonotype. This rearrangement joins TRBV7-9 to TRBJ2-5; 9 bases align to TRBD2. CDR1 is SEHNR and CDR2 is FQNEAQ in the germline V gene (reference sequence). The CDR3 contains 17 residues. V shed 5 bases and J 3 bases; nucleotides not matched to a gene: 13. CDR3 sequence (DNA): TGTGCCAGCAGCGAGTGGGGTCTAGCGGGAACCAAAGAGACCCAGTACTTC. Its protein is CASSEWGLAGTKETQYF.

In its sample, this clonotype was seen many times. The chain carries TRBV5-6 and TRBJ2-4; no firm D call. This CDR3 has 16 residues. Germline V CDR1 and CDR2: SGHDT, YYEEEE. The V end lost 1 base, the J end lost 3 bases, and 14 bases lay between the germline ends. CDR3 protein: CASSLFGPSFKNIQYF. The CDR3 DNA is TGTGCCAGCAGCTTGTTTGGGCCCTCGTTCAAAAACATTCAGTACTTC. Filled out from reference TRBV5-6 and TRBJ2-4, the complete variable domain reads DAGVTQSPTHLIKTRGQQVTLRCSPKSGHDTVSWYQQALGQGPQFIFQYYEEEERQRGNFPDRFSGHQFPNYSSELNVNALLLGDSALYLCASSLFGPSFKNIQYFGAGTRLSVL.

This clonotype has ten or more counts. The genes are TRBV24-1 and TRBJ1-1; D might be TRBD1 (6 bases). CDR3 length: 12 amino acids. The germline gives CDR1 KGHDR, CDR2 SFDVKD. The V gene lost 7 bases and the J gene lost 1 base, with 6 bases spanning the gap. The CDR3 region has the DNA TGTGCCACCAGGGGGGCGAACACTGAAGCTTTCTTT. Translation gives CATRGANTEAFF.

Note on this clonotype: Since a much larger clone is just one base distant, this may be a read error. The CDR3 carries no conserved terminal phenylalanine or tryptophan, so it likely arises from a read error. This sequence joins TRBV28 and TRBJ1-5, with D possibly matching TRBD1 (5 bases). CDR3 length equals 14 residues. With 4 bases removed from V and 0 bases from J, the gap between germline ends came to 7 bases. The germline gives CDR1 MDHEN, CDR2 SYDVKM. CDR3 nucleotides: TGTGCCAGCAGTTCGACAGTTAGCAATCAGCCCCAGCATTTG. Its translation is CASSSTVSNQPQHL.

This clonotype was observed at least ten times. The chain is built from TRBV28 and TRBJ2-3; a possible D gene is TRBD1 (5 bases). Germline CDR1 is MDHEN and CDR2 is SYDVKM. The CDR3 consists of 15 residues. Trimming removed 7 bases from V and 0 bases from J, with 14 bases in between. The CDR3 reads CASILTATSTDTQYF. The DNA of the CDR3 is TGTGCCAGCATCCTGACAGCTACTAGCACAGATACGCAGTATTTT.

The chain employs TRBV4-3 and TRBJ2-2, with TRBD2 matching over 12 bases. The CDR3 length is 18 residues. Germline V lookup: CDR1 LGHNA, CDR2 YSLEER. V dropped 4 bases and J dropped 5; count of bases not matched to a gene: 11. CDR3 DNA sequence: TGCGCCAGCAGCCGTCGGCCCCTAGCGGGAGGGCCGACCGGGGAGCTGTTTTTT. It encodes CASSRRPLAGGPTGELFF.

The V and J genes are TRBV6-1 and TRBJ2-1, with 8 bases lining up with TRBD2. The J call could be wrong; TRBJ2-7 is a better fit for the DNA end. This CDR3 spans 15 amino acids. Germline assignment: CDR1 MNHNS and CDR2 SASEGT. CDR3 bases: TGTGCCAGCAGGGCACTAGCGGTCTCCTACAATGAGCAGTACTTC. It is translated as CASRALAVSYNEQYF.

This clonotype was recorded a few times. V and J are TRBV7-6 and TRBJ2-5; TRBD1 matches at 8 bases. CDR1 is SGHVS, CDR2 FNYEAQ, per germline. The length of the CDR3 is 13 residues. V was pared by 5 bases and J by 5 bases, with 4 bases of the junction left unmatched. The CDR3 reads CASSENRGETQYF. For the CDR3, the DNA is TGTGCCAGCAGCGAGAACAGGGGGGAGACCCAGTACTTC. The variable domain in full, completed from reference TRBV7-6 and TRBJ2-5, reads GAGVSQSPRYKVTKRGQDVALRCDPISGHVSLYWYRQALGQGPEFLTYFNYEAQQDKSGLPNDRFSAERPEGSISTLTIQRTEQRDSAMYRCASSENRGETQYFGPGTRLLVL.

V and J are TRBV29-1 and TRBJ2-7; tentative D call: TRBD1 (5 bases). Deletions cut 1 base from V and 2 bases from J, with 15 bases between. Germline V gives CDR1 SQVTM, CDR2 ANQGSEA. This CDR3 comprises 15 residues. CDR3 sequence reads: CSVEVWTNKTYEQYF. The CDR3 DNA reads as TGCAGCGTTGAAGTTTGGACAAACAAAACCTACGAGCAGTACTTC.

CDR3 sequence reads: CASSLLALSTDTQYF. The CDR3 DNA sequence: TGTGCCAGCAGTTTACTAGCATTGAGCACAGATACGCAGTATTTT. The V gene is TRBV12-3 or TRBV12-4, the J gene TRBJ2-3, with a tentative D call TRBD2 (5 bases). This CDR3 comprises 15 residues. V shed 2 bases and J shed 0 bases, with 9 bases lying between them.

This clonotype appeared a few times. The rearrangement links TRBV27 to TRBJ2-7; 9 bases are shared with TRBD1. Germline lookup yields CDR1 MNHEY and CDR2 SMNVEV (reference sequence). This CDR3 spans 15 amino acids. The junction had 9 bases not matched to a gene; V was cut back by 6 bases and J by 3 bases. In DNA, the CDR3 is TGTGCCAGCAGCCACACCGGGACAGGGTTCTACGAGCAGTACTTC. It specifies CASSHTGTGFYEQYF.

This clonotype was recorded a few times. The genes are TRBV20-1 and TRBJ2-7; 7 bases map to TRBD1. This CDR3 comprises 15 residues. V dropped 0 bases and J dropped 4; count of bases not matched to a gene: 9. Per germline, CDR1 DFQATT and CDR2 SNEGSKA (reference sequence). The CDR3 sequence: CSARDITGAWYEQYF. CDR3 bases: TGCAGTGCTAGAGATATAACAGGGGCTTGGTACGAGCAGTACTTC.